Listed below are T cell receptor beta chains from one sample, sequenced in a study of shared clonotypes between healthy human individuals. Profiling relied on immunoSEQ multiplex PCR, and the TCRdb table lists in-frame clones only, not all of them. The sample has some 1.5 million clones, under 99% seen once. The source material was naive CD4+ T cells sorted from blood. Source of these receptors: a man younger than 45 in good health. Each CDR3 is given with its conserved first and last residue. Fields, in order: J gene, D gene, V gene, clone size, CDR3 protein, CDR3 DNA. D genes are given only for firm matches. Some rows mark clone size as missing; the rest say once, few, many or name a class of expanded clone.

>TRBJ1-2|.|TRBV6-6|once
CASSSPENYGYTF
TGTGCCAGCAGTTCCCCAGAGAACTATGGCTACACCTTC
>TRBJ2-3|.|TRBV7-6|.
CASSSGIGRGPDTQYF
TGTGCCAGCAGCTCCGGTATCGGGAGGGGGCCAGATACGCAGTATTTT
>TRBJ2-2|.|TRBV18|.
CASSPRWGTGELFF
TGTGCCAGCTCACCACGGTGGGGAACCGGGGAGCTGTTTTTT
>TRBJ1-5|TRBD1|TRBV29-1|.
CSVEGRLTGTRRGSQPQHF
TGCAGCGTTGAAGGGAGGCTGACAGGGACCCGACGAGGGAGTCAGCCCCAGCATTTT
>TRBJ2-2|TRBD2|TRBV9|.
CASSVTTSGTGELFF
TGTGCCAGCAGCGTAACGACTAGCGGCACCGGGGAGCTGTTTTTT
>TRBJ2-3|TRBD1|TRBV4-2|.
CASSPGQGARTDTQYF
TGTGCCAGCAGCCCAGGACAGGGGGCTAGGACAGATACGCAGTATTTT
>TRBJ1-1|.|TRBV6-5|.
CASSTPLGAEAFF
TGTGCCAGCAGTACCCCCCTGGGGGCTGAAGCTTTCTTT
>TRBJ2-7|.|TRBV6-1|.
CASKPEAGLLGEQYF
TGTGCCAGCAAGCCGGAGGCAGGTCTTCTTGGGGAGCAGTACTTC
>TRBJ1-1|TRBD1|TRBV10-1|.
CASSESRGRTEAFF
TGCGCCAGCAGTGAGAGCAGGGGGAGAACTGAAGCTTTCTTT
>TRBJ2-3|.|TRBV6-1|.
CASAGRDTQYF
TGTGCCAGCGCGGGGAGAGATACGCAGTATTTT